These 19 T cell receptor beta chains were sequenced from one sample in a study of blood T cell repertoires in COVID-19. Measured with immunoSEQ multiplex PCR; TCRdb has only the in-frame clones, and not every one. This sample carries about 86,000 clones, more than 60% of them seen once, and the ten largest clones take approximately 10%. Sequencing was done on a sample of peripheral blood. Every receptor here comes from a man between 65 and 85 years old with acute or convalescent COVID-19.

The rearrangement uses TRBV7-2 and TRBJ2-2, with 8 bases matching TRBD2. Unmatched junction bases numbered 6, after V lost 2 bases and J lost 4 bases. Germline V gene data show CDR1 as SGHTA and CDR2 as FQGNSA. The length of the CDR3 is 16 residues. The chain's CDR3 is CASSLNSGGVTGELFF. As DNA, the CDR3 is TGTGCCAGCAGCTTAAACAGCGGGGGAGTCACCGGGGAGCTGTTTTTT.

This clone was seen only a few times. The chain carries TRBV28 and TRBJ1-2; a possible D gene is TRBD1 (5 bases). This CDR3 contains 13 residues. The germline gives CDR1 MDHEN, CDR2 SYDVKM. The V gene lost 5 bases and the J gene lost 5 bases, with 12 bases spanning the gap. CDR3 nucleotide sequence: TGTGCCAGCAGTGTGGGGCTTAAGTATGGCTACACCTTC. Its translation: CASSVGLKYGYTF.

The chain links TRBV29-1 to TRBJ1-6; D is possibly TRBD1 (5 bases). The CDR3 extends over 15 amino acids. Germline-derived CDR1 and CDR2 are SQVTM and ANQGSEA. This chain's CDR3 is CRGGGSSSYNSPLHF. The CDR3 coding sequence is TGCCGCGGGGGGGGGAGTAGCTCCTATAATTCACCCCTCCACTTT.

V gene TRBV6-5 combines with J gene TRBJ1-5; D is possibly TRBD1 (5 bases). The CDR3 contains 14 residues. The V gene lost 9 bases and the J gene lost 7 bases, with 19 bases spanning the gap. Germline CDR1 and CDR2: MNHEY and SVGAGI. The CDR3 loop reads CASLFQGIGQPQHF. The CDR3 DNA follows: TGTGCCAGTTTATTTCAGGGAATTGGACAGCCCCAGCATTTT.

This clone showed up just once. The chain joins TRBV5-1 to TRBJ1-4; no clear D. The CDR3 is 14 residues long. V was clipped by 0 bases and J by 8 bases, with 11 bases between them. Germline V gene sequence: CDR1 SGHRS, CDR2 YFSETQ. The CDR3 region is CASSLANNYEKLFF. The CDR3 nucleotides are TGCGCCAGCAGCTTGGCCAACAACTACGAAAAACTGTTTTTT.

This rearrangement joins TRBV19 to TRBJ2-2; TRBD1 is a possible D gene (6 bases). Trimming pared 4 bases from V and 9 bases from J, leaving 18 bases between. The CDR3 is 15 amino acids. Germline CDR1 is LNHDA and CDR2 is SQIVND (reference sequence). The CDR3 region is CASSTTLDSVWELFF. DNA of the CDR3: TGTGCCAGTAGTACCACCCTGGACAGTGTCTGGGAGCTGTTTTTT.

Comments on this clone: This same CDR3 is encoded by further DNA sequences in the sample. In nucleotides, the CDR3 is TGCGCCAGCAGCTTGGCGGGTAACACCGGGGAGCTGTTTTTT. It specifies CASSLAGNTGELFF. The genes are TRBV5-1 and TRBJ2-2; D not resolved. V lost 0 bases, J lost 2 bases, and 5 bases lay in between. Germline CDR1 reads SGHRS; CDR2 reads YFSETQ. The length of the CDR3 is 14 residues.

The chain links TRBV24-1 to TRBJ1-2; D might be TRBD1 (5 bases). Germline V gene lookup returns CDR1 KGHDR and CDR2 SFDVKD. V was pared by 4 bases and J by 4 bases, with 6 bases between. The CDR3 is made up of 12 amino acids. This chain's CDR3 is CATSETGYGYTF. DNA of the CDR3: TGTGCCACCAGTGAAACAGGCTATGGCTACACCTTC.

This chain joins TRBV2 and TRBJ1-1; D perhaps matches TRBD1 (5 bases). In germline, CDR1 is SNHLY, CDR2 FYNNEI. The CDR3 consists of 14 residues. Between the trimmed V and J ends, which lost 7 bases and 1 base, there was a span of 13 bases. CDR3 region: CASTQGWKNTEAFF. CDR3 bases: TGTGCCAGCACTCAGGGATGGAAGAACACTGAAGCTTTCTTT. The full variable domain, in which reference TRBV2 and TRBJ1-1 provide the parts outside the CDR3, is EPEVTQTPSHQVTQMGQEVILRCVPISNHLYFYWYRQILGQKVEFLVSFYNNEISEKSEIFDDQFSVERPDGSNFTLKIRSTKLEDSAMYFCASTQGWKNTEAFFGQGTRLTVV.

The V and J genes are TRBV15 and TRBJ2-7, with D possibly being TRBD1 (6 bases). This CDR3 has 13 residues. Trimming stripped 1 base from V and 7 bases from J, with 11 bases between. Germline values: CDR1 LNHNV, CDR2 YYDKDF (reference sequence). The CDR3 coding sequence is TGTGCCACCAGCAGAGCCTACGACAGGGAGCAGTACTTC. This codes for CATSRAYDREQYF.

The chain has TRBV18 and TRBJ1-6; possible D gene TRBD1, 6 bases. The CDR3 sequence is 14 residues long. Germline loops: CDR1 KGHSH, CDR2 LQKENI. Trimming took 6 bases from V and 10 from J, leaving 16 bases between them. The CDR3 DNA sequence: TGTGCCAGCTCTGAGAGACAGGCGGAATCACCCCTCCACTTT. Protein product: CASSERQAESPLHF.

In its sample, this clone was seen once. The chain uses TRBV2 and TRBJ1-3; no definite D call. Germline V gives CDR1 SNHLY, CDR2 FYNNEI. V was pared by 5 bases and J by 8 bases, with 10 bases between. This CDR3 is built from 12 residues. CDR3 sequence: CASSPTRDTIYF. CDR3 DNA: TGTGCCAGCAGTCCTACACGGGACACCATATATTTT.

This chain uses TRBV10-3 with TRBJ1-1; the D gene is possibly TRBD1 (5 bases). The CDR3 sequence is 11 residues long. Trimming stripped 10 bases from V and 12 bases from J, with 18 bases between. Germline V gene sequence: CDR1 ENHRY, CDR2 SYGVKD. The CDR3 nucleotides read TGTGCCACCCTAGGGCAGGGCATCACTTTCTTT. Encoded protein: CATLGQGITFF.

Only one count was recorded for this clone. The J gene is TRBJ2-5, the V gene TRBV5-4, with D hard to call. Looked up from germline, CDR1 is SGHNT and CDR2 is YYREEE (reference sequence). Deletions cut 0 bases from V and 2 bases from J, with 5 bases between. The CDR3 runs 13 residues. The CDR3, as DNA: TGTGCCAGCAGCTTGGTCGGGCAAGAGACCCAGTACTTC. It encodes CASSLVGQETQYF.

The chain employs TRBV2 and TRBJ2-4; 10 bases are a match to TRBD2. The CDR3 length is 16 residues. After removal of 7 bases from V and 1 base from J, the junction contained 7 bases not matched to a gene. Germline-derived CDR1 and CDR2 are SNHLY and FYNNEI. The CDR3 spells CASKGSGGAAKNIQYF. The DNA for the CDR3 is TGTGCCAGCAAGGGCAGCGGGGGGGCGGCCAAAAACATTCAGTACTTC.

The rearrangement links TRBV19 to TRBJ2-2, with 11 bases matching TRBD2. The J segment lost 0 bases and the V segment lost 1 base, leaving 1 base of the junction unmatched. The CDR3 runs to 17 residues. CDR1 and CDR2 from the germline V gene are LNHDA and SQIVND (reference sequence). The CDR3, as DNA: TGTGCCAGTAGTATAGGTAGCGGGGGGGCGAACACCGGGGAGCTGTTTTTT. This translates into CASSIGSGGANTGELFF. Drawing the rest from reference TRBV19 and TRBJ2-2, the complete variable domain is DGGITQSPKYLFRKEGQNVTLSCEQNLNHDAMYWYRQDPGQGLRLIYYSQIVNDFQKGDIAEGYSVSREKKESFPLTVTSAQKNPTAFYLCASSIGSGGANTGELFFGEGSRLTVL.

The V gene is TRBV27, the J gene TRBJ2-7; no clear D. Germline V gene lookup returns CDR1 MNHEY and CDR2 SMNVEV (reference sequence). V gave up 0 bases and J gave up 2 bases, with 8 bases separating them. The CDR3 runs 14 residues. The CDR3 spells CASSLSFQTYEQYF. Written as DNA, the CDR3 is TGTGCCAGCAGTTTATCATTCCAGACCTACGAGCAGTACTTC.

A few counts support this clone. The V and J genes are TRBV5-1 and TRBJ1-4, with 11 bases identical to TRBD1. V was pared by 3 bases and J by 0 bases, with 4 bases of the junction left unmatched. Germline V lookup: CDR1 SGHRS, CDR2 YFSETQ. This CDR3 has 17 amino acids. Here the CDR3 DNA reads TGCGCCAGCAGCTGGGGACAGGGGGAGGCAACTAATGAAAAACTGTTTTTT. Residues: CASSWGQGEATNEKLFF.

This clone was detected only once. V is TRBV12-3 or TRBV12-4 and J is TRBJ2-7, with D possibly being TRBD2 (5 bases). V was pared by 4 bases and J by 5 bases, with 12 bases between. This CDR3 contains 13 residues. CDR3 DNA: TGTGCCAGCAGTTCTCATGGAGGAAACGAGCAGTACTTC. Translation gives CASSSHGGNEQYF.